This is a list of T cell receptor beta chains from one sample in a study of cytomegalovirus exposure and HLA in healthy donors. The table came from immunoSEQ multiplex PCR; TCRdb's copy has only in-frame clones and leaves some out. The profile shows some 140,000 clones, more than 60% of them singletons. Sequenced sample: PBMCs. The receptors shown here come from a woman aged 45-59 years in good health and CMV-seropositive. CDR3s include the opening cysteine and the closing phenylalanine or tryptophan. D genes are given only for firm matches. Rows may omit the clone size; those that give it use once, few, many or a size class.

clone size: .
D gene: .
J gene: TRBJ2-7
V gene: TRBV6-1
CDR3 DNA: TGTGCCAGCAGTGCCGGGGGTTACCGGGGTCTGTCCTACGAGCAGTACTTC
CDR3 protein: CASSAGGYRGLSYEQYF

clone size: .
D gene: TRBD1
J gene: TRBJ2-2
V gene: TRBV19
CDR3 DNA: TGTGCCAGTAGTCCACAGGGGGCGGCCGGGGAGCTGTTTTTT
CDR3 protein: CASSPQGAAGELFF

clone size: .
D gene: TRBD1
J gene: TRBJ1-2
V gene: TRBV10-3
CDR3 DNA: TGTGCCATCAGTGACGGACAGGCCTCCTCCTACTATGGCTACACCTTC
CDR3 protein: CAISDGQASSYYGYTF

clone size: .
D gene: TRBD2
J gene: TRBJ2-1
V gene: TRBV7-3
CDR3 DNA: TGTGCCAGCAGCTTATTCGGGGTAGCGGGTAGCTCCTACAATGAGCAGTTCTTC
CDR3 protein: CASSLFGVAGSSYNEQFF

clone size: .
D gene: TRBD2
J gene: TRBJ2-1
V gene: TRBV6-1
CDR3 DNA: TGTGCCAGCAGTGGTGGGACTAGCGGGAGATACAATGAGCAGTTCTTC
CDR3 protein: CASSGGTSGRYNEQFF

clone size: once
D gene: .
J gene: TRBJ2-3
V gene: TRBV21-1
CDR3 DNA: TGTGCCAGCAGGGGGACTATTTCCCCCCTTTATGGCACAGATACGCAGTATTTT
CDR3 protein: CASRGTISPLYGTDTQYF

clone size: .
D gene: .
J gene: TRBJ1-1
V gene: TRBV7-9
CDR3 DNA: TGTGCCAGCACTTCTACGGGGGGCTACAACACTGAAGCTTTCTTT
CDR3 protein: CASTSTGGYNTEAFF

clone size: .
D gene: .
J gene: TRBJ2-3
V gene: TRBV30
CDR3 DNA: TGTGCCTGGAGTGTACAGGCCAGCACAGATACGCAGTATTTT
CDR3 protein: CAWSVQASTDTQYF

clone size: .
D gene: TRBD2
J gene: TRBJ2-1
V gene: TRBV15
CDR3 DNA: TGTGCCACCAGCAGGGGGGGGGACTACAATGAGCAGTTCTTC
CDR3 protein: CATSRGGDYNEQFF

clone size: .
D gene: .
J gene: TRBJ2-5
V gene: TRBV18
CDR3 DNA: TGTGCCAGCTCGAGACAGTCCCCTCAAGAGACCCAGTACTTC
CDR3 protein: CASSRQSPQETQYF

clone size: .
D gene: TRBD2
J gene: TRBJ2-5
V gene: TRBV5-4
CDR3 DNA: TGTGCCAGCAGCCGCGGACTAGACCAAGAGACCCAGTACTTC
CDR3 protein: CASSRGLDQETQYF

clone size: .
D gene: .
J gene: TRBJ1-2
V gene: TRBV6-1
CDR3 DNA: TGTGCCAGCAGTGAATCGGGGATGAAGATAGGCTACACCTTC
CDR3 protein: CASSESGMKIGYTF

clone size: .
D gene: .
J gene: TRBJ2-1
V gene: TRBV10-3
CDR3 DNA: TGTGCCATCAGTGAACCTTTGCGGGGAGCCTCCTACAATGAGCAGTTCTTC
CDR3 protein: CAISEPLRGASYNEQFF

clone size: few
D gene: .
J gene: TRBJ1-3
V gene: TRBV15
CDR3 DNA: TGTGCCACACAGAGGGGGATATCTGGAAACACCATATATTTT
CDR3 protein: CATQRGISGNTIYF

clone size: .
D gene: .
J gene: TRBJ1-6
V gene: TRBV7-2
CDR3 DNA: TGTGCCAGCAGCTACGGCTATAATTCACCCCTCCACTTT
CDR3 protein: CASSYGYNSPLHF

clone size: .
D gene: .
J gene: TRBJ2-6
V gene: TRBV5-6
CDR3 DNA: TGTGCCAGCAGCTTGGGGTCCGGCAGGCTCACTGGGGCCAACGTCCTGACCTTC
CDR3 protein: CASSLGSGRLTGANVLTF

clone size: .
D gene: TRBD1
J gene: TRBJ1-1
V gene: TRBV4-3
CDR3 DNA: TGCGCCAGCAGCCTTCGTGGCAGGGGGCAAGAAATTGAAGCTTTCTTT
CDR3 protein: CASSLRGRGQEIEAFF

clone size: .
D gene: .
J gene: TRBJ2-3
V gene: TRBV19
CDR3 DNA: TGTGCCAGTAGTATGGGGCAGCCTCCCACAGATACGCAGTATTTT
CDR3 protein: CASSMGQPPTDTQYF

clone size: .
D gene: TRBD2
J gene: TRBJ2-1
V gene: TRBV7-3
CDR3 DNA: TGTGCCAGCAGCTTAACTAGCGGGACGAGGGGCAATGAGCAGTTCTTC
CDR3 protein: CASSLTSGTRGNEQFF

clone size: .
D gene: TRBD1
J gene: TRBJ2-7
V gene: TRBV29-1
CDR3 DNA: TGCAGCGCTTGGACAGGGACCTCCTACGAGCAGTACTTC
CDR3 protein: CSAWTGTSYEQYF

clone size: .
D gene: TRBD2
J gene: TRBJ2-5
V gene: TRBV7-2
CDR3 DNA: TGTGCCAGCAGCTTAGGTCGACTAGCGGGGGGTGAGGGGGAGACCCAGTACTTC
CDR3 protein: CASSLGRLAGGEGETQYF

clone size: .
D gene: .
J gene: TRBJ1-2
V gene: TRBV5-6
CDR3 DNA: TGTGCCAGCAGCTTGGAGGGGAGGGTCCGCCTTACCTTC
CDR3 protein: CASSLEGRVRLTF

clone size: .
D gene: .
J gene: TRBJ2-3
V gene: TRBV11-3
CDR3 DNA: TGTGCCAGCAGCCTCGGGGTGGATAGCACAGATACGCAGTATTTT
CDR3 protein: CASSLGVDSTDTQYF

clone size: .
D gene: .
J gene: TRBJ1-3
V gene: TRBV4-2
CDR3 DNA: TGTGCCAGCGCGGGGATTGGTCAAGGCCCGTCGAATGGAAACACCATATATTTT
CDR3 protein: CASAGIGQGPSNGNTIYF

clone size: .
D gene: TRBD2
J gene: TRBJ2-3
V gene: TRBV29-1
CDR3 DNA: TGCAGCGTTACGACTAGCGGGGCCACAGATACGCAGTATTTT
CDR3 protein: CSVTTSGATDTQYF

clone size: .
D gene: .
J gene: TRBJ1-5
V gene: TRBV19
CDR3 DNA: TGTGCCAGTAGTACATACGAAGGGACTGTAAGCCGGCCCCAGCATTTT
CDR3 protein: CASSTYEGTVSRPQHF

clone size: few
D gene: TRBD2
J gene: TRBJ2-1
V gene: TRBV28
CDR3 DNA: TGTGCCAGCAGGCCGGGACTAGCGGGGGGTTACAATGAGCAGTTCTTC
CDR3 protein: CASRPGLAGGYNEQFF

clone size: once
D gene: .
J gene: TRBJ1-3
V gene: TRBV7-7
CDR3 DNA: TGTGCTAGCAGCCCCAGTAGCCGCTCTGGAAACACCATATATTTT
CDR3 protein: CASSPSSRSGNTIYF

clone size: .
D gene: TRBD2
J gene: TRBJ2-7
V gene: TRBV7-9
CDR3 DNA: TGTGCCAGCAGCCCGCGACTAGCGGGGGGCTCCTACGAGCAGTACTTC
CDR3 protein: CASSPRLAGGSYEQYF

clone size: .
D gene: .
J gene: TRBJ2-3
V gene: TRBV5-4
CDR3 DNA: TGTGCCAGCAGCTTGCGTGGCCAAGATACGCAGTATTTT
CDR3 protein: CASSLRGQDTQYF

clone size: .
D gene: TRBD1
J gene: TRBJ1-4
V gene: TRBV7-9
CDR3 DNA: TGTGCCAGCAGCATTCCGGGACAGGGTAATGAAAAACTGTTTTTT
CDR3 protein: CASSIPGQGNEKLFF

clone size: .
D gene: TRBD1
J gene: TRBJ1-2
V gene: TRBV10-3
CDR3 DNA: TGTGCCATCAGTGGCTGGGACAGGGGAACTAACTATGGCTACACCTTC
CDR3 protein: CAISGWDRGTNYGYTF

clone size: once
D gene: .
J gene: TRBJ1-5
V gene: TRBV28
CDR3 DNA: TGTGCCAGCGGCAAAGGGGGGGGTGGCAATCAGCCCCAGCATTTT
CDR3 protein: CASGKGGGGNQPQHF

clone size: .
D gene: .
J gene: TRBJ1-1
V gene: TRBV28
CDR3 DNA: TGTGCCAGCACCAGAGGGTACACTGAAGCTTTCTTT
CDR3 protein: CASTRGYTEAFF

clone size: .
D gene: TRBD1
J gene: TRBJ2-7
V gene: TRBV6-5
CDR3 DNA: TGTGCCAGCAGGATCCTACCGGGACAGGGCGTCGAGCAGTACTTC
CDR3 protein: CASRILPGQGVEQYF

clone size: .
D gene: TRBD2
J gene: TRBJ2-5
V gene: TRBV7-3
CDR3 DNA: TGTGCCAGCAGCTCCGTAGCGGGGGCGGAGACCCAGTACTTC
CDR3 protein: CASSSVAGAETQYF

clone size: once
D gene: .
J gene: TRBJ1-1
V gene: TRBV9
CDR3 DNA: TGTGCCAGCAGCGTACAGGTTGGGACTGAAGCTTTCTTT
CDR3 protein: CASSVQVGTEAFF

clone size: .
D gene: TRBD1
J gene: TRBJ1-3
V gene: TRBV7-2
CDR3 DNA: TGTGCCAGCAGCACCCGACAGGGGGCCCTCTCTGGAAACACCATATATTTT
CDR3 protein: CASSTRQGALSGNTIYF

clone size: .
D gene: .
J gene: TRBJ1-6
V gene: TRBV27
CDR3 DNA: TGTGCCAGCTCCTGGGGGGGGGCGGGTTCACCCCTCCACTTT
CDR3 protein: CASSWGGAGSPLHF

clone size: .
D gene: TRBD1
J gene: TRBJ1-3
V gene: TRBV7-9
CDR3 DNA: TGTGCCAGCAGCTTAGAAGGACAGGGGACAAACACCATATATTTT
CDR3 protein: CASSLEGQGTNTIYF

clone size: once
D gene: TRBD2
J gene: TRBJ2-5
V gene: TRBV7-2
CDR3 DNA: TGTGCCAGCAGCCGTCTCGGACTAGCGGGGGGCCAAGAGACCCAGTACTTC
CDR3 protein: CASSRLGLAGGQETQYF

clone size: .
D gene: .
J gene: TRBJ2-3
V gene: TRBV4-2
CDR3 DNA: TGTGCCAGCAGCCCCGGGATGGCAGACACAGATACGCAGTATTTT
CDR3 protein: CASSPGMADTDTQYF